Listed below are T cell receptor beta chains from one sample, sequenced in a study of vaccination and CD4 T cells after COVID-19. In TCRdb, the PCR reads were re-called with MiXCR into one record per CDR3 protein. The sample shows about 29,000 distinct CDR3 sequences, approximately 49% of them seen only once. Sample: CD4+ T cells from blood, taken about 7 months after SARS-CoV-2 vaccination. Receptors were obtained from a human donor who had recovered from COVID-19. Each CDR3 is given with its conserved first and last residue. D genes are given only for firm matches. Some rows mark clone size as missing; the rest say once, few, many or name a class of expanded clone.

V gene	clone size	J gene	D gene	CDR3 protein	CDR3 DNA
TRBV20-1	-	TRBJ1-2	-	CSARVYDRNNYGYTF	TGCAGTGCTAGAGTTTATGACAGGAATAACTATGGCTACACCTTC
TRBV20-1	-	TRBJ2-5	TRBD2	CSASPYPSGRAIKTQYF	TGCAGTGCTAGCCCTTACCCTAGCGGGAGGGCAATAAAGACCCAGTACTTC
TRBV7-9	-	TRBJ2-3	TRBD2	CASRGPLLAGADTQYF	TGTGCCAGCAGGGGGCCGTTACTAGCGGGAGCAGATACGCAGTATTTT
TRBV4-1	-	TRBJ1-1	-	CASSQVSLNTEAFF	TGCGCCAGCAGCCAAGTATCGTTGAACACTGAAGCTTTCTTT
TRBV7-3	-	TRBJ2-6	TRBD2	CASSRPGLAGDSGANVLTF	TGTGCCAGCAGCCGACCGGGACTAGCGGGAGATTCTGGGGCCAACGTCCTGACTTTC
TRBV27	-	TRBJ1-2	-	CASTKIDRQVGYTF	TGTGCCAGCACTAAAATAGATCGACAAGTGGGCTACACCTTC
TRBV19	-	TRBJ1-1	-	CASSRGVGTEAFF	TGTGCCAGTAGCCGTGGGGTTGGCACTGAAGCTTTCTTT
TRBV7-2	-	TRBJ2-7	-	CASSLGQGISYEQYF	TGTGCCAGCAGCTTAGGTCAGGGGATCTCCTACGAGCAGTACTTC
TRBV27	few	TRBJ2-5	TRBD2	CASSPLAGGGETQYF	TGTGCCAGCAGTCCACTAGCGGGAGGAGGGGAGACCCAGTACTTC
TRBV29-1	-	TRBJ1-2	TRBD1	CSVGQGQLSGYTF	TGCAGCGTTGGACAGGGGCAGTTGAGTGGCTACACCTTC
TRBV5-1	-	TRBJ2-7	-	CASSRDSYEQYF	TGCGCCAGCAGCCGGGACTCCTACGAGCAGTACTTC
TRBV4-1	-	TRBJ2-1	-	CASSRLQGLQFF	TGCGCCAGCAGCCGACTACAGGGCCTACAGTTCTTC
TRBV19	-	TRBJ1-6	TRBD1	CASRITTGGASYNSPLHF	TGTGCCAGTCGCATTACTACAGGGGGCGCCTCCTATAATTCACCCCTCCACTTT
TRBV6-2/TRBV6-3	-	TRBJ2-5	-	CASSHSGEAETQYF	TGTGCCAGCAGTCATTCAGGGGAGGCAGAGACCCAGTACTTC
TRBV6-5	-	TRBJ2-5	TRBD1	CASSFRTGLQETQYF	TGTGCCAGCAGTTTCCGGACAGGGCTCCAAGAGACCCAGTACTTC
TRBV7-9	few	TRBJ2-1	TRBD2	CASSGWTSGEQFF	TGTGCCAGCAGCGGTTGGACTAGCGGAGAGCAGTTCTTC
TRBV20-1	-	TRBJ1-1	TRBD1	CSATFGTGKSVAFF	TGCAGTGCCACCTTCGGGACAGGGAAGTCGGTGGCTTTCTTT
TRBV6-1	-	TRBJ2-2	TRBD2	CATRLAAHTGELFF	TGTGCCACCCGACTAGCGGCCCACACCGGGGAGCTGTTTTTT
TRBV7-9	-	TRBJ2-1	TRBD2	CASTSPAGTSGRAYNEQFF	TGTGCCAGCACATCTCCCGCCGGGACTAGCGGGAGGGCCTACAATGAGCAGTTCTTC
TRBV7-2	once	TRBJ2-5	TRBD2	CASSLVAGATETQYF	TGTGCCAGCAGCTTAGTAGCGGGAGCCACGGAGACCCAGTACTTC
TRBV20-1	few	TRBJ2-7	TRBD1	CSARSGQSYEQYF	TGCAGTGCTAGATCGGGACAGTCCTACGAGCAGTACTTC
TRBV10-3	-	TRBJ1-5	-	CAISESQGAQPQHF	TGTGCCATCAGTGAGTCGCAGGGTGCTCAGCCCCAGCATTTT
TRBV14	-	TRBJ1-5	-	CASSQGRDQPQHF	TGTGCCAGCAGCCAAGGGAGGGATCAGCCCCAGCATTTT
TRBV7-9	few	TRBJ2-1	-	CASSPRAEREQFF	TGTGCCAGCAGCCCCAGGGCGGAGCGGGAGCAGTTCTTC
TRBV15	few	TRBJ2-3	-	CATSRGGTDTQYF	TGTGCCACCAGCAGAGGCGGCACAGATACGCAGTATTTT
TRBV28	-	TRBJ2-7	-	CASSFNEQYF	TGTGCCAGCAGTTTCAACGAGCAGTACTTC
TRBV18	few	TRBJ2-1	-	CASSLGGYNEQFF	TGTGCCAGCTCCCTCGGTGGGTACAATGAGCAGTTCTTC
TRBV7-9	-	TRBJ1-1	-	CASSLNRVQF	TGTGCCAGCAGCCTGAACAGGGTCCAATTT
TRBV24-1	few	TRBJ2-3	TRBD2	CATSALAGVSDTQYF	TGTGCCACCAGTGCACTAGCGGGAGTCTCAGATACGCAGTATTTT
TRBV4-2	-	TRBJ1-1	-	CASSQGTDEAFF	TGTGCCAGCAGCCAAGGGACAGATGAAGCTTTCTTT
TRBV6-5	-	TRBJ2-1	-	CASSYGGGFVYNEQFF	TGTGCCAGCAGTTACGGTGGGGGATTCGTCTACAATGAGCAGTTCTTC
TRBV28	once	TRBJ2-1	-	CASLSSSAYSYNEQFF	TGTGCCAGCCTATCCTCTAGCGCTTACTCCTACAATGAGCAGTTCTTC
TRBV10-3	few	TRBJ1-2	-	CATAASGGNYGYTF	TGTGCCACAGCCGCATCGGGCGGGAACTATGGCTACACCTTC
TRBV6-1	-	TRBJ2-2	TRBD1	CASSASGTANTGELFF	TGTGCCAGCAGTGCGTCCGGGACAGCGAACACCGGGGAGCTGTTTTTT
TRBV20-1	-	TRBJ1-6	TRBD1	CSAPLQGLNSPLHF	TGCAGTGCTCCACTACAGGGGTTGAATTCACCCCTCCACTTT
TRBV6-1	-	TRBJ1-6	-	CASTSTNSPLHF	TGTGCCAGCACCAGCACCAATTCACCCCTCCACTTT
TRBV21-1	-	TRBJ2-5	-	CASSKVLEGRSGHNSQETQYF	TGTGCCAGCAGCAAAGTACTAGAAGGGCGTTCAGGCCACAACTCCCAAGAGACCCAGTACTTC
TRBV6-1	-	TRBJ1-2	-	CASSEPPGGNYGYTF	TGTGCCAGCAGTGAACCTCCCGGGGGAAACTATGGCTACACCTTC
TRBV7-2	few	TRBJ2-1	-	CASSSSNEQFF	TGTGCCAGCAGTTCGAGCAATGAGCAGTTCTTC
TRBV10-3	-	TRBJ1-1	TRBD1	CAISEPPGTALNTEAFF	TGTGCCATCAGTGAGCCTCCCGGGACAGCGTTGAACACTGAAGCTTTCTTT
TRBV7-3	-	TRBJ2-2	-	CASSLGTGELFF	TGTGCCAGCAGCTTAGGTACCGGGGAGCTGTTTTTT
TRBV20-1	-	TRBJ2-5	-	CSARRASQETQYF	TGCAGTGCTAGACGGGCCTCCCAAGAGACCCAGTACTTC